Below, 14 T cell receptor beta chains from the same sample are listed, as sequenced in a study of blood T cells in healthy people across ages. Primers used in a second PCR of roughly 6 to 11 cycles were a sample-barcoded 5' primer and a J-beta primer mix. TCRdb ran MiXCR on the 5' RACE reads and lists one entry per CDR3 protein. This sample has some 900,000 distinct CDR3 sequences; about 48% occur once, and the top ten carry 13%. The sequencing sample was made of blood. These receptor sequences come from a man aged 25-45 years in good health.

This chain connects TRBV6-1 to TRBJ2-7; a possible D gene is TRBD1 (6 bases). Germline V gene lookup returns CDR1 MNHNS and CDR2 SASEGT. Between the trimmed V and J ends, which lost 4 bases and 8 bases, there was a span of 12 bases. The CDR3 totals 12 residues. The CDR3 region is CASSGTVPKQYF. In DNA, the CDR3 is TGTGCCAGCAGTGGGACAGTTCCTAAGCAGTACTTC.

The CDR3 bases are TGCAGCTCGATAGGGACAGGCTTTACGGATGAGCAGTTCTTC. Translating gives CSSIGTGFTDEQFF. This chain uses TRBV29-1 with TRBJ2-1; 8 bases are shared with TRBD1. Germline V gene sequence: CDR1 SQVTM, CDR2 ANQGSEA. Germline trimming cut 8 bases from V and 8 bases from J; bases unmatched to any gene: 14. The CDR3 contains 14 residues.

This rearrangement joins TRBV5-1 to TRBJ2-3; D gene unclear. Germline-derived CDR1 and CDR2 are SGHRS and YFSETQ. The CDR3 is 13 residues long. The V end was cut by 2 bases, the J end by 7 bases, with 11 bases between. This CDR3 reads CASSFLLTNTQYF. In nucleotides, the CDR3 is TGCGCCAGCAGCTTCTTACTCACGAATACGCAGTATTTT.

V is TRBV3-1 and J is TRBJ1-2, with D tentatively TRBD1 (5 bases). Germline V lookup: CDR1 LGHDT, CDR2 YNNKEL (reference sequence). CDR3 length equals 13 residues. V was pared by 1 base and J by 8 bases, with 11 bases between. This chain's CDR3 is CASSQANQGGYTF. CDR3 nucleotide sequence: TGTGCCAGCAGCCAAGCGAATCAGGGCGGCTACACCTTC.

This chain links TRBV25-1 with TRBJ1-1; D is possibly TRBD1 (6 bases). Trimming took off 4 bases at V and 10 bases at J, with 13 bases between the two ends. The CDR3 runs to 12 residues. In germline, CDR1 is MGHDK, CDR2 SYGVNS. The CDR3 protein is CASSGGGRIAFF. As DNA, the CDR3 is TGTGCCAGCAGTGGGGGGGGGCGGATAGCTTTCTTT.

This clonotype was seen a few times. Here the CDR3 reads CASSQENLSYEQYF. CDR3 DNA: TGTGCCAGCAGCCAAGAAAACCTCTCCTACGAGCAGTACTTC. The rearrangement links TRBV4-2 to TRBJ2-7; D gene uncertain. The CDR3 extends over 14 amino acids. V gave up 0 bases and J gave up 0 bases, with 6 bases separating them. Per germline, CDR1 LGHNA and CDR2 YNFKEQ.

The chain uses TRBV12-3 or TRBV12-4 and TRBJ2-3; TRBD2 matches at 9 bases. V dropped 5 bases and J dropped 4; count of bases not matched to a gene: 7. The CDR3 totals 15 residues. CDR3 in DNA: TGTGCCAGCAGTATCAGCGGGGGGAGGTCAGATACGCAGTATTTT. This sequence encodes CASSISGGRSDTQYF.

The CDR3 bases are TGCAGTGCTAGAGATTCCCTAGCGGGGGGGCCAAGCACAGATACGCAGTATTTT. Amino acid sequence: CSARDSLAGGPSTDTQYF. The gene calls are TRBV20-1 and TRBJ2-3; 12 bases align to TRBD2. V lost 0 bases to trimming and J lost 0 bases; unmatched junction nucleotides: 7. Germline CDR1 is DFQATT and CDR2 is SNEGSKA (reference sequence). CDR3 length equals 18 residues.

This clonotype was picked up many times. This sequence joins TRBV6-1 and TRBJ2-3, with a tentative D call TRBD2 (7 bases). Trimming pared 6 bases from V and 5 bases from J, leaving 15 bases between. The CDR3 is made up of 14 amino acids. In germline, CDR1 is MNHNS, CDR2 SASEGT. DNA of the CDR3: TGTGCCAGCAGGAAGGGGGGGCCCGGAGATACGCAGTATTTT. It specifies CASRKGGPGDTQYF.

The chain couples TRBV4-2 to TRBJ2-3; 10 bases line up with TRBD2. CDR1 LGHNA and CDR2 YNFKEQ come from the germline V gene. J was trimmed by 2 bases and V by 5 bases; bases with no gene match: 13. The CDR3 has 18 amino acids. The CDR3 protein is CASSESQRGGFITDTQYF. In DNA form, the CDR3 reads TGTGCCAGCAGCGAAAGCCAGCGGGGGGGATTCATCACAGATACGCAGTATTTT.

The chain carries TRBV10-2 and TRBJ1-1, with D perhaps matching TRBD1 (5 bases). The V and J ends lost 8 bases and 2 bases respectively, with 12 bases between them. The CDR3 covers 13 residues. Germline CDR1 is WSHSY and CDR2 is SAAADI. The CDR3 bases are TGCGCCAGCCACAAAGGGGTCAACACTGAAGCTTTCTTT. It is translated as CASHKGVNTEAFF.

In DNA, the CDR3 is TGTGCTAGTGGTTTGGACCTCTACGAGCAGTACTTC. Amino acids: CASGLDLYEQYF. V and J are TRBV12-5 and TRBJ2-7, with no clear D. Germline V gene sequence: CDR1 LGHNT, CDR2 FRNRAP. The CDR3 has 12 residues. Trimming removed 1 base at V and 3 bases at J, with 4 bases between.

This clonotype was seen a handful of times. The chain combines TRBV5-6 with TRBJ2-7, with unresolved D. The CDR3 runs 11 residues. Deletions cut 0 bases from V and 6 bases from J, with 4 bases between. Germline V lookup: CDR1 SGHDT, CDR2 YYEEEE. CDR3 sequence: CASSLETEQYF. In DNA form, the CDR3 reads TGTGCCAGCAGCTTGGAGACCGAGCAGTACTTC.

This clonotype was seen only a few times. The chain is built from TRBV28 and TRBJ1-2; D may be TRBD1 (5 bases). Looked up from germline, CDR1 is MDHEN and CDR2 is SYDVKM. Trimming stripped 10 bases from V and 6 bases from J, with 21 bases between. The CDR3 is 14 residues long. The CDR3 region has the DNA TGTGCCACCACGGCCGGGGGAAACGGGAATGGCTACACCTTC. Its protein is CATTAGGNGNGYTF.